This TCR beta chain came from a study of blood T cells in healthy people across ages. Then a second PCR, running about 7 to 11 cycles, was carried out with a sample-barcoded 5' primer and a J-beta primer mix. From the 5' RACE reads, TCRdb called clonotypes with MiXCR, one entry per CDR3 protein. The data hold 1.5 million to 2 million distinct CDR3 sequences, with around half observed a single time. Germline lookup yields CDR1 MDHEN and CDR2 SYDVKM. The CDR3 totals 16 residues. The junction had 8 bases not matched to a gene; V was cut back by 5 bases and J by 2 bases. The TCR was taken from a woman aged 40-49 years in good health. The V and J genes are TRBV28 and TRBJ2-1, with 8 nucleotides matching TRBD2. The sample taken for sequencing was blood. The CDR3 protein is CASSIRGGPPYNEQFF. DNA of the CDR3: TGTGCCAGCAGTATCCGGGGGGGGCCCCCCTACAATGAGCAGTTCTTC.